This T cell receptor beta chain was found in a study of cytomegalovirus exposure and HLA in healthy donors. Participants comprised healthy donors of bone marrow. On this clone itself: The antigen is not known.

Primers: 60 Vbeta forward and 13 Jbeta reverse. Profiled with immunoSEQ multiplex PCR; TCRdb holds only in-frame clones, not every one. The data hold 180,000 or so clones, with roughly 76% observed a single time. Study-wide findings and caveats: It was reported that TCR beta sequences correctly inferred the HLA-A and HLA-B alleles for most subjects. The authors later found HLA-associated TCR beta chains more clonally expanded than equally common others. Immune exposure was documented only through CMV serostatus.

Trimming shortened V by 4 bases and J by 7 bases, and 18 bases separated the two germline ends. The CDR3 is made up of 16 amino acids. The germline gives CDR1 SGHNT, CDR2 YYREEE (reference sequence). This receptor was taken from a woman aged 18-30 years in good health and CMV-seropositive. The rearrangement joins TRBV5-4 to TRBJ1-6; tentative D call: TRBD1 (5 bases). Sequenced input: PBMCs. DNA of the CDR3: TGTGCCAGCAGCCCGGGGGGTGGGGAATCGAATTCACCCCTCCACTTT. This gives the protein CASSPGGGESNSPLHF.